This paragraph reports one T cell receptor beta chain. Its antigen remains unidentified. The data belong to a study of cytomegalovirus exposure and HLA in healthy donors. Study-level results: Cytomegalovirus status was reportedly diagnosed by the classifier with high sensitivity and specificity. A later analysis found first-cohort TCR clusters tended to co-occur in the approximately 110 validation repertoires. A list of approximately 150 TCR beta chains associated with cytomegalovirus was given.

The donors were members of the validation cohort comprising about 120 subjects, separate from the roughly 730-subject first cohort. Measured with immunoSEQ multiplex PCR; TCRdb has only the in-frame clones, and not every one. This table has under 140,000 clones, roughly 90% appearing once. Sequencing was carried out using PBMCs. This TCR came from a young woman in good health and CMV-seronegative.

CDR3 region: CAWSVLGGDGSDYGYTF. In nucleotides, the CDR3 is TGTGCCTGGAGTGTACTAGGCGGGGATGGGAGTGACTATGGCTACACCTTC. The V call is TRBV30, the J call TRBJ1-2; D remains unclear. Per the germline V gene, CDR1 is GTSNPN and CDR2 is SVGIG (reference sequence). Between the trimmed V and J ends, which lost 0 bases and 3 bases, there was a span of 20 bases. The CDR3 length is 17 residues.